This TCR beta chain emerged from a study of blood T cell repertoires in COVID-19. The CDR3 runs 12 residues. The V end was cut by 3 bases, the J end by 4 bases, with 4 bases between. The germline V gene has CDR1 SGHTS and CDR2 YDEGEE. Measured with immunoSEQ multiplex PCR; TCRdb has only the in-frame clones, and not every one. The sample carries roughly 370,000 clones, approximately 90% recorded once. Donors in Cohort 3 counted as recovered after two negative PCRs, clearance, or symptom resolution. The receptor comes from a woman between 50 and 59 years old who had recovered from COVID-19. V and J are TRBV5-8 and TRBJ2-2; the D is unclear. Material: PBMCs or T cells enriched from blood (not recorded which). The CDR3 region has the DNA TGTGCCAGCAGCTGGAGCACCGGGGAGCTGTTTTTT. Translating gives CASSWSTGELFF.